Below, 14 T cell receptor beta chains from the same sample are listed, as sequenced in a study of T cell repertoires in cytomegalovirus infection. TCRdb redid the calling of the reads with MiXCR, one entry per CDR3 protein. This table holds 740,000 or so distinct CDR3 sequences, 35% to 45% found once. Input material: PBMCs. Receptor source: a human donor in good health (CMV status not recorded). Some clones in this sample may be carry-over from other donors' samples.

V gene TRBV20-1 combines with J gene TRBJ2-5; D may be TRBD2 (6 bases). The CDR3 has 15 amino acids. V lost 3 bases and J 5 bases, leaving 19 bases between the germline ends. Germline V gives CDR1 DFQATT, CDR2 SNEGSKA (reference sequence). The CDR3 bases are TGCAGTGCTAGTCCTGTGGCGGGAACAGCGGAGACCCAGTACTTC. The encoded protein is CSASPVAGTAETQYF.

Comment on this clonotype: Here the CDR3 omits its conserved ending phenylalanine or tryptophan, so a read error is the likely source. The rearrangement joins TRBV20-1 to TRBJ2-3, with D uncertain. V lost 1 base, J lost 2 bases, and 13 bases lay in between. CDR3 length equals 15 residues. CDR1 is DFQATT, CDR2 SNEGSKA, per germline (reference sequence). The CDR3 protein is CSARAPPGHTDTQYL. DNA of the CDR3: TGCAGTGCTAGAGCTCCTCCGGGCCACACAGATACGCAGTATTTG.

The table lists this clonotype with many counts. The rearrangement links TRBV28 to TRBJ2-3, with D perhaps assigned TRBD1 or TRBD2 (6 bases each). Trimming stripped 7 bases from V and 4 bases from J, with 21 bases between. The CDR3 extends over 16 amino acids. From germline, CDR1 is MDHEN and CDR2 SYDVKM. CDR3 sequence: CASTSLLKGGADTQYF. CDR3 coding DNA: TGTGCCAGCACAAGTTTGTTGAAGGGGGGTGCAGATACGCAGTATTTT. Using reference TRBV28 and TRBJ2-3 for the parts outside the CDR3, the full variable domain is DVKVTQSSRYLVKRTGEKVFLECVQDMDHENMFWYRQDPGLGLRLIYFSYDVKMKEKGDIPEGYSVSREKKERFSLILESASTNQTSMYLCASTSLLKGGADTQYFGPGTRLTVL.

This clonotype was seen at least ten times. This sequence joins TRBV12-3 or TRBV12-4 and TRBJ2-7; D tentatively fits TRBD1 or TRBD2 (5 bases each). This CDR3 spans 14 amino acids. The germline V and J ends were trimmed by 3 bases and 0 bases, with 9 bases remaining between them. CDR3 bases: TGTGCCAGCAGTTTCGGGACCATCTCCTACGAGCAGTACTTC. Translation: CASSFGTISYEQYF.

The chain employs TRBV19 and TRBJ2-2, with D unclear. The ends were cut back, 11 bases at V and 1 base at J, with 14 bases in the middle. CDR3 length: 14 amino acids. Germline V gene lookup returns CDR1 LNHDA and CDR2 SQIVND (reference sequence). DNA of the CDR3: TGTGCCTGCGCTTGGGCCTGGAACACCGGGGAGCTGTTTTTT. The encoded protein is CACAWAWNTGELFF.

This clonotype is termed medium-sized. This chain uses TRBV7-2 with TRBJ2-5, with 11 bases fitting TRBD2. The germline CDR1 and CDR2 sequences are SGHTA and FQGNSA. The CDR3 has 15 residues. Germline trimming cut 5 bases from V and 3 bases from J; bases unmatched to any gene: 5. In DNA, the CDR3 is TGTGCCAGCAGCCGTACTAGCGGGAGAGAAGAGACCCAGTACTTC. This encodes CASSRTSGREETQYF.

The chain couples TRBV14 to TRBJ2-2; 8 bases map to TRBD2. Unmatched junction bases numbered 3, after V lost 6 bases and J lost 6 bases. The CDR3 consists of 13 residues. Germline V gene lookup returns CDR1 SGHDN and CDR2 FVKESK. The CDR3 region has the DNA TGTGCCAGCAGGGGACTAGTCTCCGGGGAGCTGTTTTTT. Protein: CASRGLVSGELFF. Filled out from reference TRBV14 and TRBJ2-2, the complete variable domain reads EAGVTQFPSHSVIEKGQTVTLRCDPISGHDNLYWYRRVMGKEIKFLLHFVKESKQDESGMPNNRFLAERTGGTYSTLKVQPAELEDSGVYFCASRGLVSGELFFGEGSRLTVL.

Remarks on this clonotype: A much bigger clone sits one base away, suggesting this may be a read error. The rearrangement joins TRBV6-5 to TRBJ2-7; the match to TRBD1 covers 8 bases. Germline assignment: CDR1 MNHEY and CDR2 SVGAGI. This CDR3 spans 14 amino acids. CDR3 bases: TGTGCCCGCAGTTACGCGGACAGGGACTACGAGCAGTACTTC. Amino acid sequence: CARSYADRDYEQYF.

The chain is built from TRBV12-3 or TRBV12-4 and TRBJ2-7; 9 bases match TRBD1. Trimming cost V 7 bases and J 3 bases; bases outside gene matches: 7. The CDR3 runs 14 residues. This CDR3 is CASTGTGTLYEQYF. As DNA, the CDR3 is TGTGCCAGCACGGGGACAGGGACCCTCTACGAGCAGTACTTC.

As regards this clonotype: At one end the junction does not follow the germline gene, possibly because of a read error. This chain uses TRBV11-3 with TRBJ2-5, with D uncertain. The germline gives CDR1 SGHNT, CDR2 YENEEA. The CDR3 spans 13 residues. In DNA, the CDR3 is TGTGCCAGCAGCTTAGATCACCAAGGGACCCAGTACTTC. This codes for CASSLDHQGTQYF. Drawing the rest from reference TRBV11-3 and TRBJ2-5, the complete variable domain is EAGVVQSPRYKIIEKKQPVAFWCNPISGHNTLYWYLQNLGQGPELLIRYENEEAVDDSQLPKDRFSAERLKGVDSTLKIQPAELGDSAVYLCASSLDHQGTQYFGPGTRLLVL.

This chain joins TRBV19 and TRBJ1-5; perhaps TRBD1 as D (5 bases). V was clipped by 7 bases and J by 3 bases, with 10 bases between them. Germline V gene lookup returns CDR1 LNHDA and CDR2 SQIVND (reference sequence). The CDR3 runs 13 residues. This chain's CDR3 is CASTNRINQPQHF. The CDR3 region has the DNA TGTGCCAGTACGAACAGGATCAATCAGCCCCAGCATTTT.

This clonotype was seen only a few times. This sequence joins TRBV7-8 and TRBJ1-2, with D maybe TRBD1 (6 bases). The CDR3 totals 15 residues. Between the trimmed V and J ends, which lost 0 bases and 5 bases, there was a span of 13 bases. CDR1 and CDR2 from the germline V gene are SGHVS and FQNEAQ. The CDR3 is CASSLAQGPAYGYTF. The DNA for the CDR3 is TGTGCCAGCAGCTTAGCCCAGGGGCCGGCTTATGGCTACACCTTC.

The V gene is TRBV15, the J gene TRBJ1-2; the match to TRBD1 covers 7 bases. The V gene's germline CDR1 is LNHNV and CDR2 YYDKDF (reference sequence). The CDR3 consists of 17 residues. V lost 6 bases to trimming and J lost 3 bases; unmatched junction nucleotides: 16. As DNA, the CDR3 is TGTGCCACCAGTGACCCCGGACAGGCCGAGGCAGACTATGGCTACACCTTC. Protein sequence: CATSDPGQAEADYGYTF.

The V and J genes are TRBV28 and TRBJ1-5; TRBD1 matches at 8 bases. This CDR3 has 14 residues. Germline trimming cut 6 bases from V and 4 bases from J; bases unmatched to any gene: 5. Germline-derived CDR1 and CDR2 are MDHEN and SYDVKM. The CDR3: CASSRGPLNQPQHF. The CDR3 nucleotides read TGTGCCAGCAGCAGGGGGCCTTTAAATCAGCCCCAGCATTTT.